The clone carrying this T cell receptor beta chain was seen only once. This table comes from immunoSEQ multiplex PCR, and its TCRdb copy is limited to in-frame clones, with some not included. The table lists approximately 220,000 clones, approximately 90% of them singletons. The V gene's germline CDR1 is MDHEN and CDR2 SYDVKM. The CDR3 consists of 15 residues. Trimming took 2 bases from V and 4 from J; bases not matched to a gene: 7. The data are from a study of blood T cell repertoires in COVID-19. The clonotype was recovered from a man aged 30-40 years who had recovered from COVID-19. Material for sequencing was PBMCs or T cells enriched from blood (not recorded which). V gene TRBV28 combines with J gene TRBJ2-7; 8 bases are a match to TRBD1. This CDR3 is CASSLPGQVPYEQYF. CDR3 in DNA: TGTGCCAGCAGTTTACCGGGACAGGTACCTTACGAGCAGTACTTC.